This T cell receptor beta chain is drawn from a study of regulatory T cells in long-lasting Graves disease. Time point meaning: newly diagnosed GD, antithyroid drugs for less than 3 months. From RNA extracted from PBMCs, the TCR library was made. The patients included were those that came from an endocrinology department in Xi'an, China. Germline V lookup: CDR1 MNHEY, CDR2 SVGEGT. This CDR3 region has 14 residues. Losses at the gene ends were 2 bases for V and 9 bases for J; bases not matched to a gene: 4. This clonotype was seen a few times. Construction of the TCR beta libraries employed iRepertoire HTBI primers in conjunction with Arm-PCR of CDR3 regions. MiXCR was run by TCRdb on the multiplex PCR reads, yielding one entry per CDR3 protein. Among roughly 500,000 distinct CDR3 sequences listed, around 12% were seen once. The data were also submitted as part of a second study, on T cells in Graves' hyperthyroidism and ophthalmopathy.

This chain links TRBV6-2 or TRBV6-3 with TRBJ1-5; TRBD1 matches at 10 bases. The source is a woman aged 25 to 39 with Graves disease. The sample here was peripheral blood mononuclear cells (PBMCs), taken at new diagnosis, from a patient treated with antithyroid drugs. CDR3 nucleotides: TGTGCCAGCAGTTACCCCGGGACAGGGGCGCCCCAGCATTTT. Translating it yields CASSYPGTGAPQHF.